What follows are 8 T cell receptor beta chains derived from one specimen sequenced in a study of CD8 T cells in ankylosing spondylitis. TCRdb reprocessed the 5' RACE reads via MiXCR and lists one record per CDR3 protein. Counted here are 100,000 to 150,000 distinct CDR3 sequences, more than 6.5% occurring once; the ten biggest clones make up less than 15%. Sequencing input: blood, either unsorted or a sorted T cell fraction (not recorded which). These receptors were obtained from a male donor with ankylosing spondylitis or in good health (not recorded which).

This clonotype was counted a few times. V usage is TRBV7-2 and J usage is TRBJ2-3; a weak D match, TRBD1 (5 bases). Looked up from germline, CDR1 is SGHTA and CDR2 is FQGNSA. This CDR3 region has 16 residues. The V end lost 4 bases, the J end lost 2 bases, and 16 bases lay between the germline ends. CDR3 coding DNA: TGTGCCAGCAGCTCAATAGCAGGGTGGGTCACAGATACGCAGTATTTT. This encodes CASSSIAGWVTDTQYF.

This clonotype was picked up many times. The V gene is TRBV20-1, the J gene TRBJ2-1, with TRBD1 matching 7 bases. CDR1 DFQATT and CDR2 SNEGSKA come from the germline V gene (reference sequence). The CDR3 has 15 residues. Trimming cost V 5 bases and J 0 bases; bases outside gene matches: 7. The chain's CDR3 is CSAYGTVSSYNEQFF. The CDR3 bases are TGCAGTGCTTACGGGACAGTTAGCTCCTACAATGAGCAGTTCTTC.

The chain links TRBV6-5 to TRBJ1-3; the D is unclear. V was cut by 0 bases and J by 0 bases, with 6 bases left in between. Germline-derived CDR1 and CDR2 are MNHEY and SVGAGI. The CDR3 loop spans 15 amino acids. The CDR3 DNA follows: TGTGCCAGCAGTTACTCGTGGAGCTCTGGAAACACCATATATTTT. Its translation is CASSYSWSSGNTIYF.

The V call is TRBV12-3 or TRBV12-4, the J call TRBJ2-3; TRBD1 agrees at 9 bases. With 6 bases clipped from V and 2 bases from J, the junction kept 3 bases outside the gene matches. The CDR3 contains 14 residues. CDR3 nucleotides: TGTGCCAGCAGCCGACAGGGGGACACAGATACGCAGTATTTT. Its translation: CASSRQGDTDTQYF.

This clonotype occurred many times. The rearrangement joins TRBV6-5 to TRBJ2-5; 8 bases are shared with TRBD1. The CDR3 spans 16 residues. In germline, CDR1 is MNHEY, CDR2 SVGAGI. After removal of 4 bases from V and 5 bases from J, the junction contained 12 bases not matched to a gene. CDR3 amino acids: CASSLDRVPYRETQYF. CDR3 coding DNA: TGTGCCAGCAGTTTGGACAGGGTTCCCTATAGGGAGACCCAGTACTTC.

This clonotype occurred many times. V usage is TRBV5-1 and J usage is TRBJ1-5; 8 bases fit TRBD1. From germline, CDR1 is SGHRS and CDR2 YFSETQ. The CDR3 is 14 amino acids. V shed 3 bases and J 7 bases; nucleotides not matched to a gene: 6. CDR3 loop: CASSYGQGGQPQHF. The CDR3 DNA sequence: TGCGCCAGCAGCTACGGACAGGGTGGCCAGCCCCAGCATTTT. Full variable domain (outside the CDR3, taken from reference TRBV5-1 and TRBJ1-5): KAGVTQTPRYLIKTRGQQVTLSCSPISGHRSVSWYQQTPGQGLQFLFEYFSETQRNKGNFPGRFSGRQFSNSRSEMNVSTLELGDSALYLCASSYGQGGQPQHFGDGTRLSIL.

This clonotype was seen ten or more times. This chain's CDR3 is CASSQDPGQGTDTQYF. CDR3 coding DNA: TGTGCCAGCAGCCAAGATCCAGGGCAGGGAACAGATACGCAGTATTTT. The chain recombines TRBV14 with TRBJ2-3, with a weak D call TRBD1 (5 bases). This CDR3 comprises 16 residues. V was trimmed by 0 bases and J by 3 bases, leaving 13 bases between them. Per germline, CDR1 SGHDN and CDR2 FVKESK.

This clonotype occurred many times. V gene TRBV5-5 combines with J gene TRBJ2-7; D is perhaps TRBD2 (7 bases). CDR1 and CDR2 from the germline V gene are SGHKS and YYEKEE (reference sequence). The V and J ends lost 3 bases and 3 bases respectively, with 13 bases between them. This CDR3 has 14 residues. The CDR3 sequence: CASSSRGGFYEQYF. The CDR3 region has the DNA TGTGCCAGCAGCTCAAGGGGGGGCTTCTACGAGCAGTACTTC.